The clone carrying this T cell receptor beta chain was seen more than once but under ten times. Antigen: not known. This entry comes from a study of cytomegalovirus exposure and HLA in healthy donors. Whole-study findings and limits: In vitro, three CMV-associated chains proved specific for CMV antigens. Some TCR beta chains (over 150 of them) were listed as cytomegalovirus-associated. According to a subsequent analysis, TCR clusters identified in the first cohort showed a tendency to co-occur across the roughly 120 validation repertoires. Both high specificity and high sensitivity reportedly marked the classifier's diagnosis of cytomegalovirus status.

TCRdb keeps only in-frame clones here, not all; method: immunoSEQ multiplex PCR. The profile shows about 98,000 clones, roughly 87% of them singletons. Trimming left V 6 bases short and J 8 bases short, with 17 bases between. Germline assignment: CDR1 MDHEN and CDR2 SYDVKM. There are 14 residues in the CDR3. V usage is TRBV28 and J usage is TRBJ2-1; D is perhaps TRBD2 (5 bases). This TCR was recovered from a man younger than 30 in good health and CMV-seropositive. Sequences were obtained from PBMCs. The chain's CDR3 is CASRPTGSWDEQFF. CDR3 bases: TGTGCCAGCAGACCTACGGGGAGCTGGGATGAGCAGTTCTTC.